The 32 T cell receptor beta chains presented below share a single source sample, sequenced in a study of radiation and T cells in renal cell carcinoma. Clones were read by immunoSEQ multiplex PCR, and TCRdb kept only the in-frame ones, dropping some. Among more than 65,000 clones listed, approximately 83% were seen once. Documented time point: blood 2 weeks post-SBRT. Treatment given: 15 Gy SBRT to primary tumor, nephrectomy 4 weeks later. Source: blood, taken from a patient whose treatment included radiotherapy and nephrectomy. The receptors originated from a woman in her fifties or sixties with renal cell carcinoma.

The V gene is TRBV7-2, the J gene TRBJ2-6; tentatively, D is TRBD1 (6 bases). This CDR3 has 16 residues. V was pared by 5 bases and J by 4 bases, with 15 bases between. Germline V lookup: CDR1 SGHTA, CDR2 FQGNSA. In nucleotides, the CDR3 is TGTGCCAGCAGCGGGACACAGGTTTGGGGGGCCAACGTCCTGACTTTC. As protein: CASSGTQVWGANVLTF.

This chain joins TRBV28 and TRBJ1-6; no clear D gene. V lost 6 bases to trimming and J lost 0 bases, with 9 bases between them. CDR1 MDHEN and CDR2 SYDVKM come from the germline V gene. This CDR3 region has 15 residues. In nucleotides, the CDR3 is TGTGCCAGCAGGGATGACACCTCCTATAATTCACCCCTCCACTTT. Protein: CASRDDTSYNSPLHF.

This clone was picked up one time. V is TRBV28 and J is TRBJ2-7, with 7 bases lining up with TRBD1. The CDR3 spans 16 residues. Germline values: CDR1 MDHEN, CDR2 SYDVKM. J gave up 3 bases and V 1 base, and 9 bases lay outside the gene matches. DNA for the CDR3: TGTGCCAGCAGTTTATCCCCGGGACAGCCCCTCTACGAGCAGTACTTC. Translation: CASSLSPGQPLYEQYF.

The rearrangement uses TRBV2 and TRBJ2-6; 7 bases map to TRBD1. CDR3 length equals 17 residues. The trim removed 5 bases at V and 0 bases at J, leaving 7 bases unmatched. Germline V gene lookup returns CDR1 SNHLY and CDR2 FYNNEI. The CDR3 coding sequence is TGTGCCAGCAGTCGGGACAGTGCCGCCTCTGGGGCCAACGTCCTGACTTTC. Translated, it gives CASSRDSAASGANVLTF.

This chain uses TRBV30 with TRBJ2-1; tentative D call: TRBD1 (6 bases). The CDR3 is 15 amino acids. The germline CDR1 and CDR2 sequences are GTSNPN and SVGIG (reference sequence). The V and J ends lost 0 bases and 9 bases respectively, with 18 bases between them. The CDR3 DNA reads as TGTGCCTGGAGTGTAGGGGGTAGCGTCGAAGGTGAGCAGTTCTTC. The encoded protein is CAWSVGGSVEGEQFF.

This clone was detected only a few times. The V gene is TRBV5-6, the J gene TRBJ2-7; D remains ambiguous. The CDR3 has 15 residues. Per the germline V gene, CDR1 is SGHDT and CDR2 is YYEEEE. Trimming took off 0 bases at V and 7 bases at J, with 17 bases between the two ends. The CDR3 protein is CASSLGWPRSGEQYF. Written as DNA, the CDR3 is TGTGCCAGCAGCTTGGGTTGGCCTAGGAGTGGGGAGCAGTACTTC.

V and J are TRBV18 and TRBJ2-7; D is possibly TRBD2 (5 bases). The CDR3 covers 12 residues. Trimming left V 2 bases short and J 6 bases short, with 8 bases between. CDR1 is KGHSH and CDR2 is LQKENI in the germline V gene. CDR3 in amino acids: CASSPARVEQYF. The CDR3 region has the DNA TGTGCCAGCTCACCAGCGAGGGTCGAGCAGTACTTC.

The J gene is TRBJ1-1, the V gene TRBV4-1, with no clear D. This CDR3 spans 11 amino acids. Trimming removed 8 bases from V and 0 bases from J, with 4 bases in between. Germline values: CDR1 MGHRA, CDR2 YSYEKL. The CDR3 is CASGVNTEAFF. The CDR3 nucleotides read TGCGCCAGCGGCGTGAACACTGAAGCTTTCTTT.

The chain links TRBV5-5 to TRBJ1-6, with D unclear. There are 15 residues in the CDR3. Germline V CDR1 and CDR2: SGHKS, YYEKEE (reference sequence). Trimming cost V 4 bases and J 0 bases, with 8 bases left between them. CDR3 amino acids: CASSPGFSYNSPLHF. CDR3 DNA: TGTGCCAGCAGCCCGGGGTTCTCCTATAATTCACCCCTCCACTTT. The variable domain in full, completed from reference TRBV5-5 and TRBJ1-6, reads DAGVTQSPTHLIKTRGQQVTLRCSPISGHKSVSWYQQVLGQGPQFIFQYYEKEERGRGNFPDRFSARQFPNYSSELNVNALLLGDSALYLCASSPGFSYNSPLHFGNGTRLTVT.

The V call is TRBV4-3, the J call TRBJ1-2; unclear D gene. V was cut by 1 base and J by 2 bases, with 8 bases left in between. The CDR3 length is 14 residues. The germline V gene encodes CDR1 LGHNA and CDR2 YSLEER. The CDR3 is CASSQGSLNYGYTF. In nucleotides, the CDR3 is TGCGCCAGCAGCCAAGGCAGTTTAAACTATGGCTACACCTTC.

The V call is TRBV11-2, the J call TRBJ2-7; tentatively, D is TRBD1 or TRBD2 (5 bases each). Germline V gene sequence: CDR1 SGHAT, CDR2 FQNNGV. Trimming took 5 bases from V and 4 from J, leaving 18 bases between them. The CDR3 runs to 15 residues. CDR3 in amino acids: CASSNKGTQTYEQYF. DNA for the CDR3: TGTGCCAGCAGCAATAAGGGGACCCAAACTTACGAGCAGTACTTC.

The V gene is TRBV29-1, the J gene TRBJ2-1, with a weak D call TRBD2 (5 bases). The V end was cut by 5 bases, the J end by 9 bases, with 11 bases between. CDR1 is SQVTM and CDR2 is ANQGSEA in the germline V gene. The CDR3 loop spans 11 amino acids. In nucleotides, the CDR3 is TGCAGCGTTCCTAGGGCGGGTGAGCAGTTCTTC. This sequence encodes CSVPRAGEQFF.

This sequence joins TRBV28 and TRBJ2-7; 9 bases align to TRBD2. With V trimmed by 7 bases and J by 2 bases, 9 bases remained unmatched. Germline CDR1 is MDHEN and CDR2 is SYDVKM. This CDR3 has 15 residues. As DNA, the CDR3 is TGTGCCAGCAAGGATTCCCTAGCGGGACCCTACGAGCAGTACTTC. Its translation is CASKDSLAGPYEQYF.

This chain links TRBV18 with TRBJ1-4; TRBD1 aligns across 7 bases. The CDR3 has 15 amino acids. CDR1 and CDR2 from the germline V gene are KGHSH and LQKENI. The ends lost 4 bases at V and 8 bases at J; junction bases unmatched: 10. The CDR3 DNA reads TGTGCCAGCTCACTCACGACAGGGCGACGGGAAAAACTGTTTTTT. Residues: CASSLTTGRREKLFF.

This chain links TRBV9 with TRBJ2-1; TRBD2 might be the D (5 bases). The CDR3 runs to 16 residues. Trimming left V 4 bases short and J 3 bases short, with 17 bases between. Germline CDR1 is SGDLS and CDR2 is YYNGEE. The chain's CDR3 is CASSSERRGYYNEQFF. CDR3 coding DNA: TGTGCCAGCAGCTCAGAACGGAGAGGGTACTACAATGAGCAGTTCTTC.

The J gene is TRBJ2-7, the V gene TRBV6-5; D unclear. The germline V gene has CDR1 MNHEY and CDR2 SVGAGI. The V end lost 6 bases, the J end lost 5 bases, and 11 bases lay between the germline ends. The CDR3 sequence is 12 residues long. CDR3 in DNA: TGTGCCAGCAGGCAAGAACATGACGAGCAGTACTTC. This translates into CASRQEHDEQYF.

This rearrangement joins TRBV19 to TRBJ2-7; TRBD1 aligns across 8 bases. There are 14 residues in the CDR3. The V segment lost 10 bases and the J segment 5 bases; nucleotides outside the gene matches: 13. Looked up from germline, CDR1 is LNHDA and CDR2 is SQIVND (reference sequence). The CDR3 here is CATAPGGALNEQYF. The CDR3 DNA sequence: TGTGCCACCGCCCCAGGGGGCGCGTTAAACGAGCAGTACTTC. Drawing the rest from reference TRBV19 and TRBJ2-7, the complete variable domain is DGGITQSPKYLFRKEGQNVTLSCEQNLNHDAMYWYRQDPGQGLRLIYYSQIVNDFQKGDIAEGYSVSREKKESFPLTVTSAQKNPTAFYLCATAPGGALNEQYFGPGTRLTVT.

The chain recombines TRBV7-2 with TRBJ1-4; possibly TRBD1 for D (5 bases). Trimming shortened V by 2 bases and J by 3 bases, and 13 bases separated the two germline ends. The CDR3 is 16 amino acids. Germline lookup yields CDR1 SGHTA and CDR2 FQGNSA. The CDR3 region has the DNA TGTGCCAGCAGCTTACGTGCGGGGACGTCTAATGAAAAACTGTTTTTT. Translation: CASSLRAGTSNEKLFF.

CDR3 in DNA: TGCAGTGCCCTCGTGAGGGATACGCAGTATTTT. It is translated as CSALVRDTQYF. The rearrangement links TRBV20-1 to TRBJ2-3, with D hard to call. The CDR3 has 11 amino acids. Trimming cost V 6 bases and J 6 bases, with 10 bases left between them. Looked up from germline, CDR1 is DFQATT and CDR2 is SNEGSKA (reference sequence).

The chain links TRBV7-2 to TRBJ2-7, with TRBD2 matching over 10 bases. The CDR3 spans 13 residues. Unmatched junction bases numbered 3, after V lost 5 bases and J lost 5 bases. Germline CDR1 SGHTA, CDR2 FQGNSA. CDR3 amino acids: CASSAGLAHEQYF. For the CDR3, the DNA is TGTGCCAGCAGCGCGGGACTAGCGCACGAGCAGTACTTC.

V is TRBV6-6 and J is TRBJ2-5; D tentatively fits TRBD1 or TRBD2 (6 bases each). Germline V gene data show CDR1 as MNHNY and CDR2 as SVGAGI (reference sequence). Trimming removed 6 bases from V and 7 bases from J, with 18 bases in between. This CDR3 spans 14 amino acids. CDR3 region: CASRRLGGGGTQYF. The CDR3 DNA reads TGTGCCAGCAGGCGACTAGGGGGTGGAGGGACCCAGTACTTC.

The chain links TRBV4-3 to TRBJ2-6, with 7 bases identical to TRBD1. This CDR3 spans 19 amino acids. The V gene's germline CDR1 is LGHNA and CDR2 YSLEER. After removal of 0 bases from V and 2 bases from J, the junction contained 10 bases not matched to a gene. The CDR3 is CASSQDWVRGGAGANVLTF. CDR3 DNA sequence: TGCGCCAGCAGCCAAGATTGGGTCAGAGGGGGCGCTGGGGCCAACGTCCTGACTTTC.

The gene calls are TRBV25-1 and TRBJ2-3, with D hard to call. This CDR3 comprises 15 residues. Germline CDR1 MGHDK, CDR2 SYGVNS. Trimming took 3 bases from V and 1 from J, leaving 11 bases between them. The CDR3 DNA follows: TGTGCCAGCAGTGAGGCCCGGCGTGGCACAGATACGCAGTATTTT. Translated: CASSEARRGTDTQYF.

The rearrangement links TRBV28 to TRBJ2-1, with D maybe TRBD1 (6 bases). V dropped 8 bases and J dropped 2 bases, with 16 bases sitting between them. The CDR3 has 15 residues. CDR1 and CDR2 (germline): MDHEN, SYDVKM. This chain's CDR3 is CASLRGGTPYNEQFF. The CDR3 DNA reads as TGTGCCAGCCTGCGAGGGGGTACGCCCTACAATGAGCAGTTCTTC.

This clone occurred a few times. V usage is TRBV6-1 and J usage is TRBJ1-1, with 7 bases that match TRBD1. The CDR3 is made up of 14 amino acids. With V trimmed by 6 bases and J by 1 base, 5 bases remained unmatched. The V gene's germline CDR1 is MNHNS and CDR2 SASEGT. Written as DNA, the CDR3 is TGTGCCAGCAGCGCCGGGACAGCGAACACTGAAGCTTTCTTT. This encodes CASSAGTANTEAFF.

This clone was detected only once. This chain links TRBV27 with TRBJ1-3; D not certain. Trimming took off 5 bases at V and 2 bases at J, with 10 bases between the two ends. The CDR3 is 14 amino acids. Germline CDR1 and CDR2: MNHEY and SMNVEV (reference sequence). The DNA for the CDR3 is TGTGCCAGCAGTCCCACTGAGGCTGGAAACACCATATATTTT. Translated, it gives CASSPTEAGNTIYF.

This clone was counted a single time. In DNA form, the CDR3 reads TGTGCCAGTAGACGAGTTGCGGGTGAAACCGGGGAGCTGTTTTTT. Protein product: CASRRVAGETGELFF. V is TRBV19 and J is TRBJ2-2; possibly TRBD2 for D (5 bases). CDR1 LNHDA and CDR2 SQIVND come from the germline V gene (reference sequence). The V and J ends lost 6 bases and 5 bases respectively, with 16 bases between them. The CDR3 sequence is 15 residues long.

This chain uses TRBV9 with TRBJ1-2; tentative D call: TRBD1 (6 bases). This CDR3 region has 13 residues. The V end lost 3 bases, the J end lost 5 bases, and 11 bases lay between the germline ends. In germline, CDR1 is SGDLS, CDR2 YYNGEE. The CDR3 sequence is CASSAGGIYGYTF. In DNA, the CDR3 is TGTGCCAGCAGCGCGGGGGGCATTTATGGCTACACCTTC.

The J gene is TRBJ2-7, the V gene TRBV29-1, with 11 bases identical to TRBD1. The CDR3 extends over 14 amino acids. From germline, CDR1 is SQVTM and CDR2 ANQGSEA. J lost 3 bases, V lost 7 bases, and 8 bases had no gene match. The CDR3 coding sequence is TGCAGCGCCGGAAGGGGGACAGGGGGCTACGAGCAGTACTTC. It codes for CSAGRGTGGYEQYF.

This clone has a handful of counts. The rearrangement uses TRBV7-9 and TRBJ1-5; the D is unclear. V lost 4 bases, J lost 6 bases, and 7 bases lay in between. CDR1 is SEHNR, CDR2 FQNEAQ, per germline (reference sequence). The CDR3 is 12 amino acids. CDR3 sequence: CASSSSPQPQHF. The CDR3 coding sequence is TGTGCCAGCAGCTCCTCCCCTCAGCCCCAGCATTTT.

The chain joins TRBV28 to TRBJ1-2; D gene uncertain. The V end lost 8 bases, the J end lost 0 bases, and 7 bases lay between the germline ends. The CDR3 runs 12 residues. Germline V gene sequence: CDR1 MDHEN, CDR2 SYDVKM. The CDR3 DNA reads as TGTGCCAGCGGTCTAGCTAACTATGGCTACACCTTC. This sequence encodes CASGLANYGYTF.

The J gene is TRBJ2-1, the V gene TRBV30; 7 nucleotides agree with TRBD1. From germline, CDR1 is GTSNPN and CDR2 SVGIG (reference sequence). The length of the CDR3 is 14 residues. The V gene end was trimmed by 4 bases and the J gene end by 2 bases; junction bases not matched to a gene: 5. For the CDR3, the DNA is TGTGCCTGGAAACTAGACAGGGCCTACAATGAGCAGTTCTTC. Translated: CAWKLDRAYNEQFF.